Listed here are 8 T cell receptor beta chains from one sample, sequenced in a study of T cells in localized non-small cell lung cancer. The assay was immunoSEQ multiplex PCR, and TCRdb's table has in-frame clones only and misses some. Among some 39,000 clones listed, about nine tenths were seen once. This sample comprised peripheral blood mononuclear cells, obtained before any cancer treatment. The receptor set was obtained from a male donor older than 55 with stage II lung adenocarcinoma.

V and J are TRBV7-2 and TRBJ2-7, with 8 nucleotides matching TRBD1. Unmatched junction bases numbered 4, after V lost 1 base and J lost 2 bases. Germline CDR1 is SGHTA and CDR2 is FQGNSA. The CDR3 runs to 15 residues. CDR3 amino acids: CASSLDHRGTYEQYF. The CDR3 DNA sequence: TGTGCCAGCAGCTTAGATCACAGGGGGACCTACGAGCAGTACTTC. Full variable domain (rest looked up from reference TRBV7-2 and TRBJ2-7): GAGVSQSPSNKVTEKGKDVELRCDPISGHTALYWYRQSLGQGLEFLIYFQGNSAPDKSGLPSDRFSAERTGGSVSTLTIQRTQQEDSAVYLCASSLDHRGTYEQYFGPGTRLTVT.

V is TRBV14 and J is TRBJ2-1; TRBD2 agrees at 7 bases. In germline, CDR1 is SGHDN, CDR2 FVKESK. The V segment lost 0 bases and the J segment 1 base; nucleotides outside the gene matches: 9. The CDR3 has 18 amino acids. CDR3 DNA sequence: TGTGCCAGCAGCCAAGATCGGGTAGCGGGCCCATCCTACAATGAGCAGTTCTTC. Translating it yields CASSQDRVAGPSYNEQFF.

The chain uses TRBV6-5 and TRBJ2-5; D ambiguous. CDR3 length: 12 amino acids. The ends were cut back, 6 bases at V and 5 bases at J, with 10 bases in the middle. Germline assignment: CDR1 MNHEY and CDR2 SVGAGI. For the CDR3, the DNA is TGTGCCAGCAGGCCCGGGCCGGAGACCCAGTACTTC. Translating gives CASRPGPETQYF.

This chain joins TRBV6-5 and TRBJ1-2, with 7 bases aligning to TRBD1. This CDR3 spans 15 amino acids. Trimming took 0 bases from V and 4 from J; bases not matched to a gene: 5. CDR1 MNHEY and CDR2 SVGAGI come from the germline V gene. CDR3 in amino acids: CASSYSQGGGYGYTF. The CDR3 DNA is TGTGCCAGCAGTTACTCTCAGGGGGGGGGCTATGGCTACACCTTC.

The chain has TRBV28 and TRBJ1-2; D may be TRBD1 (5 bases). The germline CDR1 and CDR2 sequences are MDHEN and SYDVKM. V was clipped by 8 bases and J by 0 bases, with 7 bases between them. This CDR3 region has 12 residues. CDR3 region: CASAGTNYGYTF. CDR3 sequence (DNA): TGTGCCAGCGCAGGGACTAACTATGGCTACACCTTC.

V usage is TRBV19 and J usage is TRBJ2-7, with D possibly being TRBD1 (5 bases). V lost 2 bases and J lost 3, with 11 bases in between. The V gene's germline CDR1 is LNHDA and CDR2 SQIVND (reference sequence). The CDR3 is 14 amino acids. CDR3 coding DNA: TGTGCCAGTAGTATACCAGGGCCCAACTACGAGCAGTACTTC. Translating gives CASSIPGPNYEQYF.

This chain uses TRBV4-1 with TRBJ2-3; 11 nucleotides match TRBD1. The V and J ends lost 4 bases and 3 bases, in that order; junction bases with no gene match: 0. Germline V gene sequence: CDR1 MGHRA, CDR2 YSYEKL. The CDR3 is 14 amino acids. DNA for the CDR3: TGCGCCAGCAGCCGGGACAGGGGGACAGATACGCAGTATTTT. Translation: CASSRDRGTDTQYF.

This chain connects TRBV28 to TRBJ2-5; 9 bases match TRBD1. V dropped 5 bases and J dropped 3; count of bases not matched to a gene: 13. Germline V lookup: CDR1 MDHEN, CDR2 SYDVKM. The CDR3 loop spans 17 amino acids. The CDR3 spells CASSPTPGQGLKETQYF. In nucleotides, the CDR3 is TGTGCCAGCAGTCCTACACCGGGACAGGGACTTAAAGAGACCCAGTACTTC.